A selection of T cell receptor beta chains follows, all from one sample in a study of identical twins. TCRdb used MiXCR to reprocess the 5' RACE reads, holding one entry per CDR3 protein. The sample includes hundreds of thousands of distinct CDR3 sequences, approximately 21% of them seen just once. Another study also made use of these data, one on T cells expressing NK-cell markers.

Sequencing was performed on PBMCs. The source of these receptors is a woman under 30 in good health. CDR3s include the opening cysteine and the closing phenylalanine or tryptophan. A D gene is named only where the DNA matches it firmly. Some rows have no size entry. The others give once, few or many, or a class for an expanded clone.

V: TRBV5-1; D: NA; J: TRBJ2-7; size: NA; CDR3: CASSPNIHEQYF; DNA: TGCGCCAGCAGCCCAAATATCCACGAGCAGTACTTC
V: TRBV5-5; D: NA; J: TRBJ2-7; size: once; CDR3: CASSSGLVRGEQYF; DNA: TGTGCCAGCAGCTCTGGACTCGTACGGGGCGAGCAGTACTTC
V: TRBV12-3/TRBV12-4; D: TRBD1; J: TRBJ2-5; size: NA; CDR3: CASTRQGQETQYF; DNA: TGTGCCAGCACCAGACAGGGGCAAGAGACCCAGTACTTC
V: TRBV7-2; D: TRBD2; J: TRBJ2-7; size: few; CDR3: CASSSSSGNSYEQYF; DNA: TGTGCCAGCAGCTCATCTAGCGGGAACTCCTACGAGCAGTACTTC
V: TRBV13; D: NA; J: TRBJ2-2; size: few; CDR3: CASSIEENTGELFF; DNA: TGTGCCAGCAGTATCGAAGAAAACACCGGGGAGCTGTTTTTT
V: TRBV29-1; D: NA; J: TRBJ2-7; size: NA; CDR3: CSVVVHSYEQYF; DNA: TGCAGCGTTGTGGTACACTCCTACGAGCAGTACTTC
V: TRBV9; D: NA; J: TRBJ1-2; size: few; CDR3: CASSVDGRDGLDGYTF; DNA: TGTGCCAGCAGCGTAGACGGAAGGGACGGCCTGGATGGCTACACCTTC
V: TRBV5-6; D: NA; J: TRBJ2-2; size: NA; CDR3: CASSPVGGVSGELFF; DNA: TGTGCCAGCAGCCCGGTGGGGGGCGTTTCCGGGGAGCTGTTTTTT
V: TRBV10-3; D: NA; J: TRBJ1-2; size: NA; CDR3: CAISLKTGDYGYTF; DNA: TGTGCCATCAGTCTAAAGACAGGTGACTATGGCTACACCTTC
V: TRBV7-9; D: NA; J: TRBJ2-7; size: few; CDR3: CASSPPGRQGGQYF; DNA: TGTGCCAGCAGCCCGCCGGGAAGACAGGGAGGGCAGTACTTC
V: TRBV7-6; D: NA; J: TRBJ1-1; size: many; CDR3: CASSSLRGTEAFF; DNA: TGTGCCAGCAGCTCACTACGGGGGACTGAAGCTTTCTTT
V: TRBV6-1; D: NA; J: TRBJ2-6; size: NA; CDR3: CASSRTTPPGFSGANVLTF; DNA: TGTGCCAGCAGCCGAACCACCCCACCCGGCTTCTCTGGGGCCAACGTCCTGACTTTC
V: TRBV20-1; D: NA; J: TRBJ2-1; size: few; CDR3: CSASLASYNEQFF; DNA: TGCAGTGCTAGTCTAGCGAGCTACAATGAGCAGTTCTTC
V: TRBV7-2; D: TRBD1; J: TRBJ1-6; size: NA; CDR3: CASTGQAGGNSPLHF; DNA: TGTGCCAGCACCGGACAGGCCGGGGGGAATTCACCCCTCCACTTT
V: TRBV7-2; D: TRBD2; J: TRBJ2-1; size: few; CDR3: CASSRQFGLAGDNEQFF; DNA: TGTGCCAGCAGCAGGCAATTCGGACTAGCGGGAGACAATGAGCAGTTCTTC
V: TRBV2; D: NA; J: TRBJ2-7; size: many; CDR3: CASSEGRQVSYEQYF; DNA: TGTGCCAGCAGTGAGGGCAGGCAAGTGAGCTACGAGCAGTACTTC
V: TRBV20-1; D: TRBD1; J: TRBJ2-7; size: NA; CDR3: CSAVDGTGALEQYF; DNA: TGCAGTGCCGTAGATGGGACAGGGGCCCTCGAGCAGTACTTC
V: TRBV15; D: NA; J: TRBJ2-1; size: few; CDR3: CATSRDFRLYYNEQFF; DNA: TGTGCCACCAGCAGAGATTTCCGTCTGTACTACAATGAGCAGTTCTTC
V: TRBV12-5; D: NA; J: TRBJ2-7; size: NA; CDR3: CASGLQGREQYF; DNA: TGTGCTAGTGGTTTACAGGGTCGCGAGCAGTACTTC
V: TRBV7-6; D: NA; J: TRBJ2-3; size: NA; CDR3: CASSPTPASTDTQYF; DNA: TGTGCCAGCAGCCCGACCCCGGCTAGCACAGATACGCAGTATTTT
V: TRBV7-8; D: TRBD2; J: TRBJ2-2; size: NA; CDR3: CASSDALAGAGELFF; DNA: TGTGCCAGCAGCGACGCACTAGCGGGAGCCGGGGAGCTGTTTTTT
V: TRBV6-5; D: NA; J: TRBJ2-5; size: few; CDR3: CASGRGAETQYF; DNA: TGTGCCAGCGGTCGAGGGGCCGAGACCCAGTACTTC
V: TRBV5-1; D: NA; J: TRBJ2-7; size: many; CDR3: CASSLAGQTYEQYF; DNA: TGCGCCAGCAGCTTGGCCGGACAGACCTACGAGCAGTACTTC
V: TRBV12-3/TRBV12-4; D: TRBD2; J: TRBJ2-7; size: medium-sized; CDR3: CASSPPGLDLLEQYF; DNA: TGTGCCAGCAGTCCCCCGGGACTAGACTTGCTCGAGCAGTACTTC
V: TRBV4-1; D: NA; J: TRBJ2-7; size: NA; CDR3: CASSQLPGEVYEQYF; DNA: TGCGCCAGCAGCCAACTACCAGGGGAGGTCTACGAGCAGTACTTC